These T cell receptor beta chains were read from a single sample in a study of blood T cell repertoires in COVID-19. The table came from immunoSEQ multiplex PCR; TCRdb's copy has only in-frame clones and leaves some out. The sample has some 150,000 clones; 80% to 85% are singletons. The source material was peripheral blood. The source of these receptors is a human donor with acute or convalescent COVID-19. The donor label of this sample is uncertain. Each CDR3 is given with its conserved first and last residue. A D gene is named only where the DNA matches it firmly. Rows give clone size only sometimes, using once, few, many, or a class for an expanded clone.

d_gene: -; v_gene: TRBV21-1; abundance: -; j_gene: TRBJ2-7; CDR3nt: TGTGCCAGCAGCCCGAGGGGCGGGAGCTTCTACGAGCAGTACTTC; CDR3aa: CASSPRGGSFYEQYF
d_gene: -; v_gene: TRBV5-1; abundance: -; j_gene: TRBJ2-3; CDR3nt: TGCGCCAGCAGCTTGGTAGCTAGCACAGATACGCAGTATTTT; CDR3aa: CASSLVASTDTQYF
d_gene: -; v_gene: TRBV11-2; abundance: -; j_gene: TRBJ2-7; CDR3nt: TGTGCCAGCAGGTACAGGAGCTCCTACGAGCAGTACTTC; CDR3aa: CASRYRSSYEQYF
d_gene: -; v_gene: TRBV6-1; abundance: once; j_gene: TRBJ2-5; CDR3nt: TGTGCCAGCAGTGAAGCGCCCGCCTCTAGTTCCCAAGAGACCCAGTACTTC; CDR3aa: CASSEAPASSSQETQYF
d_gene: TRBD2; v_gene: TRBV6-5; abundance: few; j_gene: TRBJ2-1; CDR3nt: TGTGCCAGCCGACTAGCGGGGACCTCCTACAATGAGCAGTTCTTC; CDR3aa: CASRLAGTSYNEQFF
d_gene: -; v_gene: TRBV27; abundance: -; j_gene: TRBJ2-7; CDR3nt: TGTGCCAGCAGTTCCTCACCCGGCGGGATCTACGAGCAGTACTTC; CDR3aa: CASSSSPGGIYEQYF
d_gene: TRBD2; v_gene: TRBV29-1; abundance: -; j_gene: TRBJ2-1; CDR3nt: TGCAGCGTTGATAGGACGCCGGCGGGAGCTCACTACAATGAGCAGTTCTTC; CDR3aa: CSVDRTPAGAHYNEQFF
d_gene: TRBD1; v_gene: TRBV18; abundance: once; j_gene: TRBJ2-2; CDR3nt: TGTGCCAGCTCACCAGGGACAGGGGTGAACACCGGGGAGCTGTTTTTT; CDR3aa: CASSPGTGVNTGELFF
d_gene: TRBD2; v_gene: TRBV3-1/TRBV3-2; abundance: -; j_gene: TRBJ2-2; CDR3nt: TGTGCCAGCAGCCAAGATTGGGAGCGGGGGCGAGTCACCGGGGAGCTGTTTTTT; CDR3aa: CASSQDWERGRVTGELFF
d_gene: -; v_gene: TRBV5-1; abundance: -; j_gene: TRBJ1-1; CDR3nt: TGCGCCAGCAGCTTAGAGGTCGGGGGCACTGAAGCTTTCTTT; CDR3aa: CASSLEVGGTEAFF
d_gene: -; v_gene: TRBV4-1; abundance: -; j_gene: TRBJ1-5; CDR3nt: TGCGCCAGCAGCCAAGATCGGGGGGGATATCAGCCCCAGCATTTT; CDR3aa: CASSQDRGGYQPQHF
d_gene: -; v_gene: TRBV18; abundance: -; j_gene: TRBJ1-5; CDR3nt: TGTGCCAGCTCACCCTCGAGTGACAATCAGCCCCAGCATTTT; CDR3aa: CASSPSSDNQPQHF
d_gene: TRBD1; v_gene: TRBV27; abundance: once; j_gene: TRBJ1-1; CDR3nt: TGTGCCAGCAGTTTAGTCGGACAGGGGGCGAGGACTGAAGCTTTCTTT; CDR3aa: CASSLVGQGARTEAFF
d_gene: -; v_gene: TRBV5-5; abundance: -; j_gene: TRBJ1-1; CDR3nt: TGTGCCAGCAGCTTGGCAGGGACTGTCGAAGCTTTCTTT; CDR3aa: CASSLAGTVEAFF
d_gene: -; v_gene: TRBV7-3; abundance: -; j_gene: TRBJ1-5; CDR3nt: TGTGCCAGCAGCCAGGACAGATATCAGCCCCAGCATTTT; CDR3aa: CASSQDRYQPQHF
d_gene: -; v_gene: TRBV12-5; abundance: -; j_gene: TRBJ1-1; CDR3nt: TGTGCTAGTGGTTTGGACAAGAACACTGAAGCTTTCTTT; CDR3aa: CASGLDKNTEAFF
d_gene: TRBD2; v_gene: TRBV6-1; abundance: -; j_gene: TRBJ2-3; CDR3nt: TGTGCCAGCAGTGAAGCTAGCGGGGGCCCCACAGATACGCAGTATTTT; CDR3aa: CASSEASGGPTDTQYF
d_gene: TRBD1; v_gene: TRBV5-1; abundance: once; j_gene: TRBJ1-6; CDR3nt: TGCGCCAGCAGCTTGGGTCAGGGGGATAATTCACCCCTCCACTTT; CDR3aa: CASSLGQGDNSPLHF
d_gene: TRBD2; v_gene: TRBV3-1/TRBV3-2; abundance: -; j_gene: TRBJ2-1; CDR3nt: TGTGCCAGCAGCCAAGATCTTGGGGGGGTAAGGGGCAATGAGCAGTTCTTC; CDR3aa: CASSQDLGGVRGNEQFF
d_gene: -; v_gene: TRBV2; abundance: -; j_gene: TRBJ2-1; CDR3nt: TGTGCCAGCAGTGGGCAGTCTGAGCAGTTCTTC; CDR3aa: CASSGQSEQFF
d_gene: TRBD1; v_gene: TRBV25-1; abundance: -; j_gene: TRBJ2-1; CDR3nt: TGTGCCAGCAGTGAATCAGGGACAGGCTCCTACAATGAGCAGTTCTTC; CDR3aa: CASSESGTGSYNEQFF
d_gene: -; v_gene: TRBV7-9; abundance: few; j_gene: TRBJ1-5; CDR3nt: TGTGCCAGCAGCTTACCAAATCAGCCCCAGCATTTT; CDR3aa: CASSLPNQPQHF
d_gene: TRBD2; v_gene: TRBV5-1; abundance: -; j_gene: TRBJ2-1; CDR3nt: TGCGCCAGCAGCCTGGGACTAGGCAATGAGCAGTTCTTC; CDR3aa: CASSLGLGNEQFF
d_gene: TRBD1; v_gene: TRBV19; abundance: -; j_gene: TRBJ1-5; CDR3nt: TGTGCCAGTAGTATAGTTGGACAGGGTCCAGGGCAGCCCCAGCATTTT; CDR3aa: CASSIVGQGPGQPQHF
d_gene: TRBD2; v_gene: TRBV5-1; abundance: -; j_gene: TRBJ2-3; CDR3nt: TGCGCCAGCAGCTTCGGGACTAGCGGGAGAACAGATACGCAGTATTTT; CDR3aa: CASSFGTSGRTDTQYF
d_gene: TRBD1; v_gene: TRBV7-9; abundance: -; j_gene: TRBJ1-4; CDR3nt: TGTGCCAGCAGCTTAAAGGACAGGGCGGTTGAAAAACTGTTTTTT; CDR3aa: CASSLKDRAVEKLFF
d_gene: TRBD2; v_gene: TRBV30; abundance: few; j_gene: TRBJ2-2; CDR3nt: TGTGCCTGGACTAGCGGGGGGTTTACCGGGGAGCTGTTTTTT; CDR3aa: CAWTSGGFTGELFF
d_gene: -; v_gene: TRBV5-4; abundance: -; j_gene: TRBJ1-4; CDR3nt: TGTGCCAGCAGCTTGGACCGGGAGAAACTGTTTTTT; CDR3aa: CASSLDREKLFF
d_gene: -; v_gene: TRBV4-1; abundance: few; j_gene: TRBJ2-2; CDR3nt: TGCGCCAGCAGCCAAGATCAAGGCAGGGCCTTGGGTGGAGCCGGGGAGCTGTTTTTT; CDR3aa: CASSQDQGRALGGAGELFF
d_gene: TRBD1; v_gene: TRBV5-1; abundance: once; j_gene: TRBJ2-5; CDR3nt: TGCGCCAGCATCTCCGGACAGGGGAGAGAGACCCAGTACTTC; CDR3aa: CASISGQGRETQYF
d_gene: -; v_gene: TRBV4-1; abundance: -; j_gene: TRBJ1-4; CDR3nt: TGCGCCAGCAGCCAAGCGGGGATGAGACTACTACATAATGAAAAACTGTTTTTT; CDR3aa: CASSQAGMRLLHNEKLFF
d_gene: TRBD1; v_gene: TRBV12-3/TRBV12-4; abundance: -; j_gene: TRBJ2-7; CDR3nt: TGTGCCAGCAGTTTCCGAGGGGGCCACGAGCAGTACTTC; CDR3aa: CASSFRGGHEQYF
d_gene: -; v_gene: TRBV19; abundance: -; j_gene: TRBJ1-6; CDR3nt: TGTGCCAGTAGTAAGACGGACACTGGAAATTCACCCCTCCACTTT; CDR3aa: CASSKTDTGNSPLHF
d_gene: -; v_gene: TRBV12-3/TRBV12-4; abundance: -; j_gene: TRBJ2-7; CDR3nt: TGTGCCAGCAGTATCCAGGGCCTCGAGCAGTACTTC; CDR3aa: CASSIQGLEQYF
d_gene: TRBD1; v_gene: TRBV5-8; abundance: -; j_gene: TRBJ1-1; CDR3nt: TGTGCCAGCAGCTTTCAGGGGGGCTACACTGAAGCTTTCTTT; CDR3aa: CASSFQGGYTEAFF